A selection of T cell receptor beta chains follows, all from one sample in a study of Ad26.COV2.S vaccination and SARS-CoV-2 variants. The data were produced by immunoSEQ multiplex PCR, yet TCRdb's version contains in-frame clones alone and is incomplete. The sample contains some 250,000 clones, roughly 90% of which appear only once. Specimen: peripheral blood, collected in a trial of Ad26.COV2.S vaccine versus placebo. The receptor set was obtained from a person between 18 and 59 years old who received the Ad26.COV2.S COVID-19 vaccine or a placebo. Both conserved end residues are trimmed from each CDR3.

>TRBJ2-3|TRBV2
ASSASGRDTQY
>TRBJ2-1|TRBV19
ASSRASGIYNEQF
>TRBJ2-7|TRBV5-6
ASSFWDRGISGEQY
>TRBJ2-3|TRBV29-1
SVEGTSGTTVKVDTQY
>TRBJ2-7|TRBV28
ASSHLDEQY
>TRBJ1-3|TRBV27
ASSLAGGTGTIPGNTIY
>TRBJ2-1|TRBV5-1
ASRFPGTGDEQF
>TRBJ2-3|TRBV5-5
ASSTGQAVVNTQY
>TRBJ2-3|TRBV7-2
ASSLVRGSTDTQY
>TRBJ2-3|TRBV7-8
ASSKTGQGFNTDTQY
>TRBJ1-1|TRBV11-2
ASSSTGGMGTEAF
>TRBJ2-7|TRBV19
ASSMRTESSYEQY
>TRBJ1-2|TRBV4-2
ASSQDGSVPNYGYT
>TRBJ2-1|TRBV27
ASSYSGVYNEQF
>TRBJ1-4|TRBV29-1
SVAGRLNEKLF
>TRBJ2-1|TRBV10-3
AISELAGGEQF
>TRBJ2-5|TRBV3-1/TRBV3-2
ASSQLRDSQY
>TRBJ1-2|TRBV5-5
ASSLGYSGMNRGYT
>TRBJ1-4|TRBV19
ASSNAATNEKLF
>TRBJ2-7|TRBV29-1
SVQPGLAGPYEQY
>TRBJ1-6|TRBV6-1
ASSEQGGNSPLH
>TRBJ1-1|TRBV13
ASSSTGGAFRAF
>TRBJ2-1|TRBV4-1
ASIEHSGTAGEQF
>TRBJ2-3|TRBV7-2
ASSRGLAGTQY
>TRBJ2-7|TRBV6-1
ASSENYQGRVGQY
>TRBJ1-6|TRBV6-5
ATNPDRGYSPLH
>TRBJ2-7|TRBV6-4
ASSDSEGEQY
>TRBJ2-3|TRBV12-5
ASGRGRGDTQY
>TRBJ1-5|TRBV15
ATSRDHGTKGVR
>TRBJ2-7|TRBV4-1
ASSPLGLAAYEQY
>TRBJ1-5|TRBV27
ASSLYLPGGVGYSRDQPQH
>TRBJ2-5|TRBV5-1
ASSADFSGGRETQY
>TRBJ2-5|TRBV2
ASSEDSSGQETQY
>TRBJ2-7|TRBV5-6
ASSLRQGAWHEQY
>TRBJ1-5|TRBV6-2/TRBV6-3
ASSYGGGQNQPQH
>TRBJ2-5|TRBV30
AWSLGGTGDRAETQY
>TRBJ1-5|TRBV6-2/TRBV6-3
ASSYGLGVQPQH
>TRBJ1-6|TRBV20-1
SASRSSYNSPLH
>TRBJ1-4|TRBV25-1
ASSEGWGNEKLF
>TRBJ2-3|TRBV27
ASSFFIRGSGRKGLTDTQY
>TRBJ1-1|TRBV7-2
ASSPGRSSTEAF
>TRBJ2-7|TRBV9
ASSPRTVSYEQY
>TRBJ2-2|TRBV4-1
ASSQGLAGGAGELF
>TRBJ2-7|TRBV7-8
ASSLGGSVYEQY
>TRBJ2-1|TRBV6-5
ASSYSNGGATNEQF